This T cell receptor (beta chain) was obtained from a study of cytomegalovirus exposure and HLA in healthy donors. Study results and limitations: More than 15,000 TCR beta sequences were associated with HLA alleles at 0.05 false discovery rate in a later analysis.

In regard to this clone: Its matching antigen is unknown.

Use of 60 Vbeta and 13 Jbeta primers characterized the PCR. Original data processing: As a later analysis found, there were tens of millions of unique TCR beta chains, of which around 10 million were shared. Assay: immunoSEQ multiplex PCR; the TCRdb copy retains only in-frame clones and omits some. The DNA was the basis for D and trimming; V, J and clone size are from that table. The sample shows 110,000 to 150,000 clones, roughly 80% of them seen only once. Sequenced material: PBMCs. The TCR was taken from a female donor in good health and CMV-seronegative.

The CDR3 sequence: CASSLDRTSNQPQHF. The CDR3 nucleotides read TGTGCCAGCAGTTTGGACAGGACGAGCAATCAGCCCCAGCATTTT. The chain recombines TRBV6-5 with TRBJ1-5, with TRBD1 matching 7 bases. The CDR3 is 15 amino acids. Germline-derived CDR1 and CDR2 are MNHEY and SVGAGI. The V gene end was trimmed by 4 bases and the J gene end by 1 base; junction bases not matched to a gene: 4.